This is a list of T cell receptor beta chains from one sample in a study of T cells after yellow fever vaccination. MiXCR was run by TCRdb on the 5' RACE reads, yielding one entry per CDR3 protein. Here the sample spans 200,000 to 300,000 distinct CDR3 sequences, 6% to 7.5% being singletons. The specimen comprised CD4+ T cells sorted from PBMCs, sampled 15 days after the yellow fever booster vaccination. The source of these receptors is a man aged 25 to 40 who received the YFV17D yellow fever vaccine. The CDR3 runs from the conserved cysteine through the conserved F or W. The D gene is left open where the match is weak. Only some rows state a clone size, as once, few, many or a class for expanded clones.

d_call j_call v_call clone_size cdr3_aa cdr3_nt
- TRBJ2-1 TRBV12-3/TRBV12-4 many CASSLREQAHEQFF TGTGCCAGCAGTTTACGGGAGCAGGCCCATGAGCAGTTCTTC
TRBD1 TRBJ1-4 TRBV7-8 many CASSFTPGQGHEKLFF TGTGCCAGCAGCTTTACGCCGGGACAGGGACATGAAAAACTGTTTTTT
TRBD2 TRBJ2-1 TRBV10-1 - CASSAAGGGINEQFF TGCGCCAGCAGTGCAGCGGGAGGGGGTATTAATGAGCAGTTCTTC
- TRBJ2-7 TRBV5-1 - CASSAGTRDEQYF TGCGCCAGCAGCGCCGGGACACGGGATGAGCAGTACTTC
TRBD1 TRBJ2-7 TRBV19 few CASSASTGGRDEQYF TGTGCCAGTAGTGCTTCGACAGGGGGCCGCGACGAGCAGTACTTC
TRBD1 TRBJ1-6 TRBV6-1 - CASSRPTGTGDSPLHF TGTGCCAGCAGCCGCCCGACAGGGACAGGTGATTCACCCCTCCACTTT
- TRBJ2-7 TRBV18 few CASSPASNEQYF TGTGCCAGCTCACCCGCCAGCAACGAGCAGTACTTC
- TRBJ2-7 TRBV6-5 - CASSYSIGEGGEQYF TGTGCCAGCAGTTACTCGATCGGGGAAGGAGGCGAGCAGTACTTC
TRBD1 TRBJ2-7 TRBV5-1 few CASSVGGTGGEQYF TGCGCCAGCAGCGTCGGCGGGACAGGGGGCGAGCAGTACTTC
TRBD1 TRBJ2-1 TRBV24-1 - CATSEGRQGTYNEQFF TGTGCCACCAGTGAGGGACGACAGGGTACCTACAATGAGCAGTTCTTC
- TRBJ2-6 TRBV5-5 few CASRLLGIIGANVLTF TGTGCCAGCAGACTCCTTGGGATAATTGGGGCCAACGTCCTGACTTTC
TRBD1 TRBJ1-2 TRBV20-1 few CSATIGTGLNYGYTF TGCAGTGCTACGATCGGGACAGGTCTTAACTATGGCTACACCTTC
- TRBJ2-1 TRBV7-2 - CASSLAQTAHNEQFF TGTGCCAGCAGCTTAGCGCAAACGGCCCACAATGAGCAGTTCTTC
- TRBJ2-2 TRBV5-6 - CASSLVSGELFF TGTGCCAGCAGCTTGGTGTCCGGGGAGCTGTTTTTT
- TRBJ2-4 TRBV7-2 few CASSLDLAKNIQYF TGTGCCAGCAGCTTAGACTTAGCCAAAAACATTCAGTACTTC
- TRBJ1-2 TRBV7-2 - CASSLGVSYTF TGTGCCAGCAGCTTAGGGGTTAGCTACACCTTC
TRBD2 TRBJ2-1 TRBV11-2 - CASSFPGLAGVSYNEQFF TGTGCCAGCAGCTTCCCGGGACTAGCGGGAGTATCCTACAATGAGCAGTTCTTC
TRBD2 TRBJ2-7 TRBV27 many CASSSSGTRSEQYF TGTGCCAGCAGCTCTAGCGGGACCCGATCCGAGCAGTACTTC
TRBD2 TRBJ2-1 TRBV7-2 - CASSFGLADTYNEQFF TGTGCCAGCAGCTTCGGACTAGCGGATACCTACAATGAGCAGTTCTTC
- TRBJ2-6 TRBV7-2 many CASSPKFARAGANVLTF TGTGCCAGCAGCCCTAAGTTCGCAAGAGCTGGGGCCAACGTCCTGACTTTC
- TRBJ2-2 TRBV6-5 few CASSYRQTANTGELFF TGTGCCAGCAGTTATCGACAAACCGCGAACACCGGGGAGCTGTTTTTT
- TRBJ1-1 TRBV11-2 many CASSSRRVAEKSTEAFF TGTGCCAGCAGCTCCCGGAGGGTGGCGGAAAAAAGCACTGAAGCTTTCTTT
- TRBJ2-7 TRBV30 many CAWGGDNSYEQYF TGTGCCTGGGGGGGGGACAACTCCTACGAGCAGTACTTC
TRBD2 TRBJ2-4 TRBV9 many CASSEGPSGGLNIQYF TGTGCCAGCAGCGAGGGACCTAGCGGAGGATTGAACATTCAGTACTTC
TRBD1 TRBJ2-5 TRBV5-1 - CASSRDRAKETQYF TGCGCCAGCAGTCGGGACAGGGCAAAAGAGACCCAGTACTTC
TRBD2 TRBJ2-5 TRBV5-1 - CASSLGPGLAGETQYF TGCGCCAGCAGCTTGGGTCCGGGACTAGCTGGAGAGACCCAGTACTTC
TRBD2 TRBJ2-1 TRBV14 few CASRRTSGSRTNEQFF TGTGCCAGCAGGCGGACTAGCGGGAGTAGGACCAATGAGCAGTTCTTC
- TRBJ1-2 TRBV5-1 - CASSRPGTQRGYTF TGCGCCAGCAGCCGACCCGGGACACAGAGAGGCTACACCTTC
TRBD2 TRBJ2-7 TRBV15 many CATSRARENYEQYF TGTGCCACCAGCAGAGCGCGGGAGAACTACGAGCAGTACTTC
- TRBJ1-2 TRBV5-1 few CASSAGQSRIRSNYGYTF TGCGCCAGCAGTGCCGGACAGTCTCGGATCCGTTCTAACTATGGCTACACCTTC
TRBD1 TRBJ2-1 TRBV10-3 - CAISEDRGNEQFF TGTGCCATCAGTGAGGACAGGGGAAATGAGCAGTTCTTC
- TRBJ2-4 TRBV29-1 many CSVAGGLLAKNIQYF TGCAGCGTTGCGGGGGGCCTCCTAGCCAAAAACATTCAGTACTTC
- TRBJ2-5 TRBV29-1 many CSVSQAQETQYF TGCAGCGTTTCACAGGCCCAAGAGACCCAGTACTTC
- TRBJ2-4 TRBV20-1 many CSAALGAVANIQYF TGCAGTGCTGCGCTCGGGGCAGTGGCGAACATTCAGTACTTC
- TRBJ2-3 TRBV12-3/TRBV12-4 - CASSLRASKGVDTQYF TGTGCCAGCAGTTTGCGGGCCTCAAAGGGGGTAGATACGCAGTATTTT